The 5 T cell receptor beta chains listed next were all sequenced from one sample in a study of response to subunit inactivated influenza vaccine. Each CDR3 protein is one row after TCRdb ran MiXCR on the RT-PCR reads. The top ten hold roughly 7.2% of the sample, which has roughly 630,000 distinct CDR3 sequences, around 15% seen once. The source was PBMCs from blood, collected 14 to 15 days before vaccination. The receptors stem from a man aged 50 or older who received an inactivated influenza vaccine.

The J gene is TRBJ2-2, the V gene TRBV30; 11 nucleotides line up with TRBD1. The ends lost 3 bases at V and 6 bases at J; junction bases unmatched: 6. CDR3 size: 15 residues. From germline, CDR1 is GTSNPN and CDR2 SVGIG (reference sequence). Written as DNA, the CDR3 is TGTGCCTGGAGAGCACCGGGACAGGGGGCCGGGGAGCTGTTTTTT. Translating it yields CAWRAPGQGAGELFF. The full variable domain, completed using reference TRBV30 and TRBJ2-2, is SQTIHQWPATLVQPVGSPLSLECTVEGTSNPNLYWYRQAAGRGLQLLFYSVGIGQISSEVPQNLSASRPQDRQFILSSKKLLLSDSGFYLCAWRAPGQGAGELFFGEGSRLTVL.

This clonotype was observed many times. V usage is TRBV15 and J usage is TRBJ1-5; 7 nucleotides agree with TRBD1. With 0 bases clipped from V and 4 bases from J, the junction kept 0 bases outside the gene matches. Germline V lookup: CDR1 LNHNV, CDR2 YYDKDF (reference sequence). The CDR3 runs 14 residues. The CDR3 DNA reads TGTGCCACCAGCAGAGACAGGGGGAATCAGCCCCAGCATTTT. This encodes CATSRDRGNQPQHF.

V and J are TRBV19 and TRBJ1-6; D call uncertain. Trimming took 5 bases from V and 8 from J, leaving 10 bases between them. This CDR3 is built from 13 residues. The germline V gene has CDR1 LNHDA and CDR2 SQIVND (reference sequence). CDR3 bases: TGTGCCAGTAGTCGGGGAGCGGATTCACCCCTCCACTTT. Amino acid sequence: CASSRGADSPLHF.

This chain connects TRBV20-1 to TRBJ2-1; 9 positions agree with TRBD2. Germline assignment: CDR1 DFQATT and CDR2 SNEGSKA (reference sequence). The CDR3 sequence is 15 residues long. Trimming removed 6 bases from V and 8 bases from J; junction bases left unmatched: 14. CDR3 protein: CSAPRRREGFDEQFF. The CDR3 nucleotides are TGCAGTGCCCCAAGGAGGCGGGAGGGTTTCGATGAGCAGTTCTTC.

This clonotype was observed a few times. The chain carries TRBV6-2 or TRBV6-3 and TRBJ1-2, with D possibly being TRBD1 (5 bases). The CDR3 sequence is 13 residues long. Germline V CDR1 and CDR2: MNHEY, SVGEGT. V was cut by 8 bases and J by 5 bases, with 15 bases left in between. The CDR3 region is CASGGPTKYGYTF. The DNA of the CDR3 is TGTGCCAGCGGGGGACCTACCAAGTATGGCTACACCTTC.